The 19 T cell receptor beta chains listed next were all sequenced from one sample in a study of somatic mutations in cytotoxic T cells in rheumatoid arthritis. Here immunoSEQ multiplex PCR was the method, and the copy in TCRdb shows in-frame clones only, minus some. The sample yields about 14,000 clones, 60% to 80% seen once. Sequenced material: CD8+ T cells sorted from blood. These receptors all stem from an adult with rheumatoid arthritis.

The chain combines TRBV5-6 with TRBJ1-1, with no clear D. The CDR3 totals 11 residues. Trimming pared 0 bases from V and 5 bases from J, leaving 2 bases between. Germline lookup yields CDR1 SGHDT and CDR2 YYEEEE. This chain's CDR3 is CASSLVTEAFF. For the CDR3, the DNA is TGTGCCAGCAGCTTGGTTACTGAAGCTTTCTTT.

This clone was seen a handful of times. This chain connects TRBV27 to TRBJ1-2; 9 bases fit TRBD1. Germline CDR1 reads MNHEY; CDR2 reads SMNVEV (reference sequence). V was pared by 0 bases and J by 3 bases, with 2 bases of the junction left unmatched. CDR3 length: 15 amino acids. The CDR3 DNA sequence: TGTGCCAGCAGTTTATCAGGACAGGGGTACTATGGCTACACCTTC. This gives the protein CASSLSGQGYYGYTF.

This sequence joins TRBV27 and TRBJ1-4, with D possibly matching TRBD1 (5 bases). With 4 bases removed from V and 7 bases from J, the gap between germline ends came to 16 bases. CDR1 and CDR2 from the germline V gene are MNHEY and SMNVEV (reference sequence). CDR3 length: 15 amino acids. As DNA, the CDR3 is TGTGCCAGCAGTTCCTTTGGGGCAGGACCTGAAAAACTGTTTTTT. This translates into CASSSFGAGPEKLFF.

V and J are TRBV4-1 and TRBJ2-3; D call uncertain. The germline gives CDR1 MGHRA, CDR2 YSYEKL. This CDR3 region has 15 residues. V dropped 3 bases and J dropped 4 bases, with 14 bases sitting between them. CDR3 DNA sequence: TGCGCCAGCAGCCAGACCCCGTCGGCGGCAGATACGCAGTATTTT. Its translation is CASSQTPSAADTQYF.

This clone was recorded a few times. V and J are TRBV5-1 and TRBJ1-6, with unresolved D. Germline V lookup: CDR1 SGHRS, CDR2 YFSETQ. The V and J ends lost 1 base and 3 bases respectively, with 8 bases between them. This CDR3 is 15 amino acids long. In nucleotides, the CDR3 is TGCGCCAGCAGCTTGTGGGGAGGCTATAATTCACCCCTCCACTTT. Its translation: CASSLWGGYNSPLHF. The full variable domain, rest sourced from reference TRBV5-1 and TRBJ1-6, is KAGVTQTPRYLIKTRGQQVTLSCSPISGHRSVSWYQQTPGQGLQFLFEYFSETQRNKGNFPGRFSGRQFSNSRSEMNVSTLELGDSALYLCASSLWGGYNSPLHFGNGTRLTVT.

This clone was counted once. The chain employs TRBV2 and TRBJ1-1; possible D gene TRBD1, 5 bases. Trimming stripped 6 bases from V and 0 bases from J, with 11 bases between. Looked up from germline, CDR1 is SNHLY and CDR2 is FYNNEI. This CDR3 has 14 amino acids. CDR3 coding DNA: TGTGCCAGCAGAGAGACAGACATGAACACTGAAGCTTTCTTT. This translates into CASRETDMNTEAFF.

The rearrangement links TRBV7-8 to TRBJ2-3; D is perhaps TRBD1 or TRBD2 (5 bases each). The V gene's germline CDR1 is SGHVS and CDR2 FQNEAQ. The V gene lost 2 bases and the J gene lost 4 bases, with 10 bases spanning the gap. The CDR3 is made up of 14 amino acids. The CDR3 region has the DNA TGTGCCAGCAGCTTACCGGGACCCCCAGATACGCAGTATTTT. The encoded protein is CASSLPGPPDTQYF. The variable domain in full, with the rest retrieved from reference TRBV7-8 and TRBJ2-3, is GAGVSQSPRYKVAKRGQDVALRCDPISGHVSLFWYQQALGQGPEFLTYFQNEAQLDKSGLPSDRFFAERPEGSVSTLKIQRTQQEDSAVYLCASSLPGPPDTQYFGPGTRLTVL.

By share, this clone counts as medium-sized. The rearrangement links TRBV11-3 to TRBJ2-5; TRBD2 is a possible D gene (6 bases). CDR1 is SGHNT, CDR2 YENEEA, per germline. V lost 6 bases and J lost 1, with 9 bases in between. This CDR3 contains 13 residues. This CDR3 reads CASSFGSQETQYF. The DNA of the CDR3 is TGTGCCAGCAGTTTCGGGAGCCAAGAGACCCAGTACTTC.

The chain uses TRBV5-8 and TRBJ1-2, with a weak D call TRBD1 (5 bases). V was cut by 0 bases and J by 1 base, with 16 bases left in between. The CDR3 runs 17 residues. Germline V CDR1 and CDR2: SGHTS, YDEGEE. CDR3 loop: CASSLGFADTFNYGYTF. CDR3 sequence (DNA): TGTGCCAGCAGCTTGGGGTTCGCGGACACCTTTAACTATGGCTACACCTTC.

J is TRBJ1-2 and V is TRBV6-5, with 8 bases aligning to TRBD1. From germline, CDR1 is MNHEY and CDR2 SVGAGI. Germline trimming cut 4 bases from V and 2 bases from J; bases unmatched to any gene: 6. The CDR3 length is 15 residues. The CDR3: CASSLQGGNNYGYTF. In DNA, the CDR3 is TGTGCCAGCAGTTTACAGGGGGGAAACAACTATGGCTACACCTTC.

V usage is TRBV2 and J usage is TRBJ2-3, with 11 bases lining up with TRBD2. The CDR3 loop spans 18 amino acids. With V trimmed by 1 base and J by 2 bases, 8 bases remained unmatched. Germline CDR1 and CDR2: SNHLY and FYNNEI. CDR3: CASSEGTVAGGPTDTQYF. The CDR3 DNA is TGTGCCAGCAGTGAAGGCACCGTAGCGGGGGGGCCCACAGATACGCAGTATTTT. The full variable domain, its missing parts supplied by reference TRBV2 and TRBJ2-3, is EPEVTQTPSHQVTQMGQEVILRCVPISNHLYFYWYRQILGQKVEFLVSFYNNEISEKSEIFDDQFSVERPDGSNFTLKIRSTKLEDSAMYFCASSEGTVAGGPTDTQYFGPGTRLTVL.

V and J are TRBV6-1 and TRBJ2-1; D not resolved. The CDR3 runs to 13 residues. The V gene's germline CDR1 is MNHNS and CDR2 SASEGT. V was trimmed by 6 bases and J by 7 bases, leaving 13 bases between them. The CDR3 spells CASRQVPQNEQFF. In DNA form, the CDR3 reads TGTGCCAGCAGGCAGGTACCGCAAAATGAGCAGTTCTTC.

V and J are TRBV9 and TRBJ1-4; 7 positions match TRBD1. J lost 4 bases, V lost 7 bases, and 7 bases had no gene match. The CDR3 length is 14 residues. Germline CDR1 is SGDLS and CDR2 is YYNGEE. CDR3 bases: TGTGCCAGCCGTGGTGACAGGGATAATGAAAAACTGTTTTTT. This sequence encodes CASRGDRDNEKLFF. Full variable domain (outside the CDR3, taken from reference TRBV9 and TRBJ1-4): DSGVTQTPKHLITATGQRVTLRCSPRSGDLSVYWYQQSLDQGLQFLIQYYNGEERAKGNILERFSAQQFPDLHSELNLSSLELGDSALYFCASRGDRDNEKLFFGSGTQLSVL.

In this sample, this clone turned up a few times. This sequence joins TRBV25-1 and TRBJ2-5; TRBD2 aligns across 7 bases. J gave up 1 base and V 5 bases, and 10 bases lay outside the gene matches. CDR1 and CDR2 from the germline V gene are MGHDK and SYGVNS. The CDR3 spans 16 residues. The CDR3 is CASSSDVWGGQETQYF. The CDR3 region has the DNA TGTGCCAGCAGTTCCGATGTATGGGGGGGCCAAGAGACCCAGTACTTC.

This clone was recorded a few times. The CDR3 sequence: CASTLNRDRGYTF. The DNA for the CDR3 is TGTGCCAGCACCTTAAACAGGGACCGGGGCTACACCTTC. The chain has TRBV5-5 and TRBJ1-2; D is possibly TRBD1 (6 bases). Trimming cost V 6 bases and J 8 bases, with 17 bases left between them. Germline CDR1 and CDR2: SGHKS and YYEKEE (reference sequence). The CDR3 spans 13 residues.

The rearrangement joins TRBV2 to TRBJ2-2, with D perhaps given as TRBD1 or TRBD2 (5 bases each). Deletions cut 7 bases from V and 6 bases from J, with 18 bases between. Germline CDR1 SNHLY, CDR2 FYNNEI. CDR3 length: 15 amino acids. The CDR3 here is CASTAGTLGAGELFF. Here the CDR3 DNA reads TGTGCCAGCACCGCGGGTACTTTGGGGGCCGGGGAGCTGTTTTTT.

The V call is TRBV19, the J call TRBJ2-2; the D is unclear. V gave up 5 bases and J gave up 5 bases, with 15 bases separating them. Per germline, CDR1 LNHDA and CDR2 SQIVND (reference sequence). The length of the CDR3 is 15 residues. In DNA, the CDR3 is TGTGCCAGTAGTCGCGGCACCGACCTTACCGGGGAGCTGTTTTTT. Residues: CASSRGTDLTGELFF.

The V and J genes are TRBV27 and TRBJ2-3, with 7 bases fitting TRBD2. The germline gives CDR1 MNHEY, CDR2 SMNVEV (reference sequence). V shed 2 bases, J shed 11 bases, and the junction held 16 bases outside the gene matches. CDR3 length: 16 residues. The CDR3 DNA reads as TGTGCCAGCAGTTTAACGATCCGGGGGGTCTTGTTTGAGCAGTATTTT. It yields the protein CASSLTIRGVLFEQYF.

The V call is TRBV28, the J call TRBJ1-5, with TRBD1 as a possible D gene (5 bases). CDR3 length equals 14 residues. In germline, CDR1 is MDHEN, CDR2 SYDVKM. The V gene lost 5 bases and the J gene lost 7 bases, with 15 bases spanning the gap. The DNA of the CDR3 is TGTGCCAGCAGTCTCCCCAGGGTTAGCCAGCCCCAGCATTTT. Its translation: CASSLPRVSQPQHF.